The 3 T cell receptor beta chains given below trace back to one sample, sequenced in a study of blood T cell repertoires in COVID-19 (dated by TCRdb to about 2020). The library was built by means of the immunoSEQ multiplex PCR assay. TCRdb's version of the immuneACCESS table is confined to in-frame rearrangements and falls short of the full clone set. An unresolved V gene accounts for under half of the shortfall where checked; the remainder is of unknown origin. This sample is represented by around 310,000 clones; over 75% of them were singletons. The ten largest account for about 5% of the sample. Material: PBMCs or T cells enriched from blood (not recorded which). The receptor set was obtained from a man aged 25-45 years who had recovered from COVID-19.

The CDR3 bases are TGTGCCAGCAGTTGGCAGGGTAGAGCAACTAATGAAAAACTGTTTTTT. It translates to CASSWQGRATNEKLFF. The chain uses TRBV28 and TRBJ1-4; possibly TRBD1 for D (5 bases). This CDR3 is built from 16 residues. Trimming took 4 bases from V and 0 from J, leaving 12 bases between them. Germline CDR1 and CDR2: MDHEN and SYDVKM.

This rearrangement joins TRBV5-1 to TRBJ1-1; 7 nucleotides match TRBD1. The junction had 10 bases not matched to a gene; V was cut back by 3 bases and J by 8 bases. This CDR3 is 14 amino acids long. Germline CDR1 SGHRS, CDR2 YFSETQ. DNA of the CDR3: TGCGCCAGCAGCTCAGGGGTCAGGGGGGCCGAAGCTTTCTTT. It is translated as CASSSGVRGAEAFF.

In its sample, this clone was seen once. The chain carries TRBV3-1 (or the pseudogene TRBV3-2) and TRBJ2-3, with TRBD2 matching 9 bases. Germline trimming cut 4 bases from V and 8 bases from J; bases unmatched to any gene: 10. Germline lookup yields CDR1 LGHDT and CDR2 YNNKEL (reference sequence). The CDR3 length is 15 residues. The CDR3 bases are TGTGCCAGCAGCCCCACAACTAGCGGGTATGGTACGCAGTATTTT. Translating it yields CASSPTTSGYGTQYF.